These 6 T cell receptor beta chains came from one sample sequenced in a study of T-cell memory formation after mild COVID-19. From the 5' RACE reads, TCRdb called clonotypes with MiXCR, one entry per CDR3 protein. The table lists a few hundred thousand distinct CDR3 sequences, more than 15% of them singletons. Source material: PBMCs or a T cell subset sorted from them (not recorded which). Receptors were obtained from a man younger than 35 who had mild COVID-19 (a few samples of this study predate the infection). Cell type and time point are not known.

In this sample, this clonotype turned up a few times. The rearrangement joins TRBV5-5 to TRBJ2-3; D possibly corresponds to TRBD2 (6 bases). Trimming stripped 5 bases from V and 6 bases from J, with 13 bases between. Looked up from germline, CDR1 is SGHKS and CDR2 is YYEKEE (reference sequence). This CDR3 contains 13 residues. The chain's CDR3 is CASSSPSADTQYF. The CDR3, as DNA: TGTGCCAGCAGTTCTCCTAGCGCCGATACGCAGTATTTT.

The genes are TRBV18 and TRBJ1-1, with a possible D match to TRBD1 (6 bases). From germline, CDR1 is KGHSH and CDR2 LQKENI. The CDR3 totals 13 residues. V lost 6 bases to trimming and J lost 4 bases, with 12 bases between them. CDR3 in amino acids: CASSPDRTTEAFF. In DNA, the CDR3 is TGTGCCAGCTCTCCAGACAGGACCACTGAAGCTTTCTTT.

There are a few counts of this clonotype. The CDR3, as DNA: TGTGCCAGCAGCTTCCAAGCGCACCTCAATCAGCCCCAGCATTTT. Translation: CASSFQAHLNQPQHF. The rearrangement links TRBV7-2 to TRBJ1-5; D ambiguous. This CDR3 comprises 15 residues. The germline CDR1 and CDR2 sequences are SGHTA and FQGNSA. V lost 3 bases and J lost 3, with 12 bases in between.

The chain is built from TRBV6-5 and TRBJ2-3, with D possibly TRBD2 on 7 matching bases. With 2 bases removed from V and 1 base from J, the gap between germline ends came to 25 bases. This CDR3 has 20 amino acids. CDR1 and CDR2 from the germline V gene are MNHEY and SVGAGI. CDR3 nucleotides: TGTGCCAGCAGTTACCGGATGGGGAAGAAACAGGGAGGGCGCACAGATACGCAGTATTTT. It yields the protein CASSYRMGKKQGGRTDTQYF.

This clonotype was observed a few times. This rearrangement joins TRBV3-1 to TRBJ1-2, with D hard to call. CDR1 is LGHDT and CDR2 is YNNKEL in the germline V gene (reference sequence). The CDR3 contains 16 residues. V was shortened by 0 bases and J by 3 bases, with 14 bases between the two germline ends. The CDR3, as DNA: TGTGCCAGCAGCCAAGATGCGGCGGGTCTATACTATGGCTACACCTTC. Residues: CASSQDAAGLYYGYTF.

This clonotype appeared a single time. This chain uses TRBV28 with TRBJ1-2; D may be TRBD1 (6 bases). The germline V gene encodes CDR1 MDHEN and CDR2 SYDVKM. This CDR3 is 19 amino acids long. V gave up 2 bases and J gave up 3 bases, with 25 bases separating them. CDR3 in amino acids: CASSLRSILGGGHHYGYTF. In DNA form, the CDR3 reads TGTGCCAGCAGTTTACGGTCAATCCTCGGCGGGGGGCACCACTATGGCTACACCTTC.